These 26 T cell receptor beta chains share one sample of origin, sequenced in a study of human T cells and chemical hapten exposure. This sample's time point: patch test 3, about 24 weeks after DPC sensitization. Treatment described: therapeutic diphenylcyclopropenone sensitization with weekly scalp DPC. A single record per CDR3 protein comes from TCRdb applying MiXCR to the RACE reads. The sample yields 55,000 to 75,000 distinct CDR3 sequences, roughly 12% seen once. This sample comprised whole blood, obtained in connection with sensitization to the hapten diphenylcyclopropenone (DPC). The source is a young man with alopecia areata. Some clones in this sample may be carry-over from other donors' samples.

This clonotype was counted ten times or more. The rearrangement uses TRBV5-1 and TRBJ2-1, with D unresolved. Trimming pared 1 base from V and 4 bases from J, leaving 6 bases between. Germline values: CDR1 SGHRS, CDR2 YFSETQ. This CDR3 is built from 13 residues. The CDR3 here is CASSLNGYNEQFF. The CDR3 DNA sequence: TGCGCCAGCAGCTTGAACGGGTACAATGAGCAGTTCTTC.

The V and J genes are TRBV6-6 and TRBJ2-3, with D tentatively TRBD1 or TRBD2 (5 bases each). This CDR3 contains 19 residues. Trimming took 2 bases from V and 2 from J, leaving 23 bases between them. Looked up from germline, CDR1 is MNHNY and CDR2 is SVGAGI (reference sequence). The CDR3 nucleotides are TGTGCCAGCAGTTACCCAATACATCATAGGGGAGCATTCACAGATACGCAGTATTTT. Translation: CASSYPIHHRGAFTDTQYF.

This clonotype has ten or more counts. The rearrangement links TRBV20-1 to TRBJ2-3; a weak D match, TRBD2 (5 bases). The ends were cut back, 5 bases at V and 1 base at J, with 19 bases in the middle. The CDR3 extends over 16 amino acids. The germline V gene has CDR1 DFQATT and CDR2 SNEGSKA (reference sequence). CDR3 residues: CSAYLYLATRTDTQYF. CDR3 nucleotides: TGCAGTGCTTATCTATATCTAGCAACCCGCACAGATACGCAGTATTTT.

The chain carries TRBV9 and TRBJ2-3; 10 bases fit TRBD1. The V gene's germline CDR1 is SGDLS and CDR2 YYNGEE. Unmatched junction bases numbered 10, after V lost 0 bases and J lost 6 bases. CDR3 length equals 17 residues. DNA for the CDR3: TGTGCCAGCAGCGTAGGCCCCGGACAGGGGGGATCCGATACGCAGTATTTT. It yields the protein CASSVGPGQGGSDTQYF.

Many counts were recorded for this clonotype. V gene TRBV9 combines with J gene TRBJ2-3; tentative D call: TRBD2 (7 bases). This CDR3 comprises 16 residues. The germline V gene encodes CDR1 SGDLS and CDR2 YYNGEE. Trimming left V 0 bases short and J 0 bases short, with 11 bases between. CDR3 in DNA: TGTGCCAGCAGCGTAGGCGGGGGCCTTAGCACAGATACGCAGTATTTT. Its protein product is CASSVGGGLSTDTQYF.

This chain links TRBV7-3 with TRBJ2-7, with TRBD1 matching over 7 bases. This CDR3 is built from 15 residues. Trimming cost V 0 bases and J 0 bases; bases outside gene matches: 2. CDR1 is SGHTA and CDR2 is FQGTGA in the germline V gene. CDR3 bases: TGTGCCAGCAGCTTAACTCGGGACAGCTCCTACGAGCAGTACTTC. It encodes CASSLTRDSSYEQYF.

In its sample, this clonotype was seen a few times. J is TRBJ2-3 and V is TRBV6-2 or TRBV6-3; 12 bases align to TRBD2. V lost 0 bases, J lost 6 bases, and 10 bases stayed unmatched. The V gene's germline CDR1 is MNHEY and CDR2 SVGEGT. The CDR3 extends over 18 amino acids. Here the CDR3 reads CASSYSGLAGTYIDTQYF. The DNA of the CDR3 is TGTGCCAGCAGTTACTCCGGACTAGCGGGAACCTATATCGATACGCAGTATTTT.

The chain carries TRBV4-3 and TRBJ1-1; D remains unclear. CDR3 size: 14 residues. V lost 1 base and J 4 bases, leaving 10 bases between the germline ends. CDR1 LGHNA and CDR2 YSLEER come from the germline V gene. CDR3 loop: CASSQVGVGTEAFF. In DNA form, the CDR3 reads TGCGCCAGCAGCCAAGTCGGGGTCGGCACTGAAGCTTTCTTT.

This clonotype has at least ten counts. This chain joins TRBV29-1 and TRBJ1-5; D unresolved. Germline V gene data show CDR1 as SQVTM and CDR2 as ANQGSEA. Deletions cut 6 bases from V and 0 bases from J, with 6 bases between. The CDR3 length is 12 residues. The CDR3 nucleotides read TGCAGCGTCACGGTTAGCAATCAGCCCCAGCATTTT. Protein product: CSVTVSNQPQHF.

This clonotype was seen many times. V usage is TRBV29-1 and J usage is TRBJ2-7, with 9 bases that match TRBD1. Germline values: CDR1 SQVTM, CDR2 ANQGSEA. The CDR3 consists of 12 residues. With V trimmed by 4 bases and J by 3 bases, 1 base remained unmatched. The CDR3 reads CSVGGQGYEQYF. The CDR3 nucleotides read TGCAGCGTTGGGGGACAGGGCTACGAGCAGTACTTC.

This clonotype was detected ten times or more. The chain carries TRBV2 and TRBJ2-3; unclear D gene. Trimming cost V 4 bases and J 6 bases, with 5 bases left between them. The CDR3 length is 11 residues. CDR1 is SNHLY, CDR2 FYNNEI, per germline. CDR3 residues: CASSVGDTQYF. DNA for the CDR3: TGTGCCAGCAGTGTAGGTGATACGCAGTATTTT.

Turning to this clonotype: The junction differs from germline at one of its ends, possibly a read error. The chain has TRBV3-1 and TRBJ2-4, with D possibly called TRBD1 or TRBD2 (6 bases each). Per germline, CDR1 LGHDT and CDR2 YNNKEL (reference sequence). CDR3 size: 16 residues. CDR3 sequence: CASSQAGTLARNIQYF. CDR3 bases: TGTGCCAGCAGCCAAGCCGGGACACTAGCCAGAAACATTCAGTACTTC.

In this sample, this clonotype turned up a few times. V gene TRBV29-1 combines with J gene TRBJ2-7; 8 bases are a match to TRBD1. V lost 6 bases and J lost 6; bases outside the gene matches: 10. The germline V gene encodes CDR1 SQVTM and CDR2 ANQGSEA. This CDR3 contains 13 residues. CDR3 loop: CSVTGEGGSEQYF. The CDR3 DNA sequence: TGCAGCGTGACAGGGGAAGGGGGGTCCGAGCAGTACTTC.

There are a few counts of this clonotype. This sequence joins TRBV28 and TRBJ2-3; D not certain. Deletions cut 5 bases from V and 1 base from J, with 16 bases between. The CDR3 loop spans 16 amino acids. Germline V gene data show CDR1 as MDHEN and CDR2 as SYDVKM. The CDR3 sequence: CASSLFRGQGTDTQYF. The CDR3 nucleotides read TGTGCCAGCAGTCTATTTAGAGGCCAGGGCACAGATACGCAGTATTTT.

Many counts were recorded for this clonotype. The chain joins TRBV12-3 or TRBV12-4 to TRBJ1-5; D remains ambiguous. The CDR3 has 13 amino acids. Trimming shortened V by 1 base and J by 10 bases, and 11 bases separated the two germline ends. The CDR3 nucleotides are TGTGCCAGCAGTTTAGGGGTTAGGCAACCCCAGCATTTT. This gives the protein CASSLGVRQPQHF.

The gene calls are TRBV24-1 and TRBJ2-1; 11 bases match TRBD2. Losses at the gene ends were 4 bases for V and 6 bases for J; bases not matched to a gene: 10. The germline CDR1 and CDR2 sequences are KGHDR and SFDVKD. This CDR3 spans 17 amino acids. This chain's CDR3 is CATSDPYHSGGGNEQFF. The CDR3 region has the DNA TGTGCCACCAGTGACCCGTATCATAGCGGGGGGGGCAATGAGCAGTTCTTC.

This clonotype was counted at least ten times. This chain joins TRBV30 and TRBJ2-5; D may match TRBD1 or TRBD2 (5 bases each). The CDR3 sequence is 17 residues long. Deletions cut 0 bases from V and 4 bases from J, with 21 bases between. Germline V gene data show CDR1 as GTSNPN and CDR2 as SVGIG (reference sequence). Here the CDR3 reads CAWSVREGATPPETQYF. DNA of the CDR3: TGTGCCTGGAGTGTACGGGAAGGGGCGACCCCGCCAGAGACCCAGTACTTC.

This clonotype appeared many times. The chain is built from TRBV12-3 or TRBV12-4 and TRBJ1-2; a possible D gene is TRBD1 (5 bases). This CDR3 spans 13 amino acids. V was clipped by 6 bases and J by 4 bases, with 12 bases between them. The CDR3 nucleotides read TGTGCCAGCAGGGCTGACAGAGTCTATGGCTACACCTTC. Protein product: CASRADRVYGYTF.

The chain carries TRBV7-8 and TRBJ2-7; 9 bases fit TRBD2. The germline gives CDR1 SGHVS, CDR2 FQNEAQ. Trimming cost V 1 base and J 2 bases; bases outside gene matches: 3. The CDR3 runs 15 residues. The CDR3 here is CASSLELAGPYEQYF. CDR3 DNA sequence: TGTGCCAGCAGCTTAGAACTAGCGGGCCCCTACGAGCAGTACTTC.

Many counts were recorded for this clonotype. This CDR3 reads CASTSYSDSNEQFF. The CDR3, as DNA: TGTGCCAGCACCTCATATTCCGACTCCAATGAGCAGTTCTTC. The chain combines TRBV9 with TRBJ2-1, with D unresolved. From germline, CDR1 is SGDLS and CDR2 YYNGEE. V was cut by 6 bases and J by 6 bases, with 16 bases left in between. CDR3 length equals 14 residues. Complete variable domain (other parts from reference TRBV9 and TRBJ2-1): DSGVTQTPKHLITATGQRVTLRCSPRSGDLSVYWYQQSLDQGLQFLIQYYNGEERAKGNILERFSAQQFPDLHSELNLSSLELGDSALYFCASTSYSDSNEQFFGPGTRLTVL.

This rearrangement joins TRBV6-2 or TRBV6-3 to TRBJ2-5, with no clear D. Germline CDR1 is MNHEY and CDR2 is SVGEGT. The CDR3 spans 13 residues. Between the trimmed V and J ends, which lost 8 bases and 0 bases, there was a span of 10 bases. CDR3 protein: CASGILYQETQYF. The CDR3 DNA follows: TGTGCCAGCGGGATACTGTACCAAGAGACCCAGTACTTC.

This clonotype was detected many times. The J gene is TRBJ2-2, the V gene TRBV27; tentatively, D is TRBD1 (6 bases). Germline V gene data show CDR1 as MNHEY and CDR2 as SMNVEV (reference sequence). The CDR3 is made up of 14 amino acids. V lost 9 bases, J lost 0 bases, and 11 bases lay in between. The CDR3 sequence is CASNRDTNTGELFF. The CDR3 bases are TGTGCCAGTAACAGGGACACGAACACCGGGGAGCTGTTTTTT.

This clonotype appeared many times. V is TRBV20-1 and J is TRBJ1-1; tentative D call: TRBD1 (5 bases). Trimming cost V 0 bases and J 12 bases, with 17 bases left between them. The CDR3 contains 13 residues. The V gene's germline CDR1 is DFQATT and CDR2 SNEGSKA (reference sequence). DNA for the CDR3: TGCAGTGCTAGAGACCTTCGACAGTTGTCGTCTTTCTTT. Residues: CSARDLRQLSSFF.

In its sample, this clonotype was seen many times. The genes are TRBV18 and TRBJ2-7, with D hard to call. V was cut by 3 bases and J by 6 bases, with 9 bases left in between. Germline V gene data show CDR1 as KGHSH and CDR2 as LQKENI. CDR3 size: 12 residues. The CDR3 spells CASSPPSGEQYF. The CDR3 DNA reads TGTGCCAGCTCACCCCCGTCGGGCGAGCAGTACTTC.

The gene calls are TRBV29-1 and TRBJ1-1, with D maybe TRBD1 (5 bases). The germline CDR1 and CDR2 sequences are SQVTM and ANQGSEA. V shed 6 bases and J shed 6 bases, with 20 bases lying between them. CDR3 length equals 14 residues. The CDR3 loop reads CSVWGIRPAAEAFF. The DNA for the CDR3 is TGCAGCGTCTGGGGGATTCGACCGGCCGCTGAAGCTTTCTTT.

The chain joins TRBV28 to TRBJ1-1; tentative D call: TRBD1 (6 bases). Trimming removed 5 bases at V and 10 bases at J, with 17 bases between. From germline, CDR1 is MDHEN and CDR2 SYDVKM. CDR3 size: 13 residues. CDR3 in amino acids: CASSLPGAVGAFF. The CDR3 DNA sequence: TGTGCCAGCAGTCTACCAGGGGCGGTGGGAGCTTTCTTT.